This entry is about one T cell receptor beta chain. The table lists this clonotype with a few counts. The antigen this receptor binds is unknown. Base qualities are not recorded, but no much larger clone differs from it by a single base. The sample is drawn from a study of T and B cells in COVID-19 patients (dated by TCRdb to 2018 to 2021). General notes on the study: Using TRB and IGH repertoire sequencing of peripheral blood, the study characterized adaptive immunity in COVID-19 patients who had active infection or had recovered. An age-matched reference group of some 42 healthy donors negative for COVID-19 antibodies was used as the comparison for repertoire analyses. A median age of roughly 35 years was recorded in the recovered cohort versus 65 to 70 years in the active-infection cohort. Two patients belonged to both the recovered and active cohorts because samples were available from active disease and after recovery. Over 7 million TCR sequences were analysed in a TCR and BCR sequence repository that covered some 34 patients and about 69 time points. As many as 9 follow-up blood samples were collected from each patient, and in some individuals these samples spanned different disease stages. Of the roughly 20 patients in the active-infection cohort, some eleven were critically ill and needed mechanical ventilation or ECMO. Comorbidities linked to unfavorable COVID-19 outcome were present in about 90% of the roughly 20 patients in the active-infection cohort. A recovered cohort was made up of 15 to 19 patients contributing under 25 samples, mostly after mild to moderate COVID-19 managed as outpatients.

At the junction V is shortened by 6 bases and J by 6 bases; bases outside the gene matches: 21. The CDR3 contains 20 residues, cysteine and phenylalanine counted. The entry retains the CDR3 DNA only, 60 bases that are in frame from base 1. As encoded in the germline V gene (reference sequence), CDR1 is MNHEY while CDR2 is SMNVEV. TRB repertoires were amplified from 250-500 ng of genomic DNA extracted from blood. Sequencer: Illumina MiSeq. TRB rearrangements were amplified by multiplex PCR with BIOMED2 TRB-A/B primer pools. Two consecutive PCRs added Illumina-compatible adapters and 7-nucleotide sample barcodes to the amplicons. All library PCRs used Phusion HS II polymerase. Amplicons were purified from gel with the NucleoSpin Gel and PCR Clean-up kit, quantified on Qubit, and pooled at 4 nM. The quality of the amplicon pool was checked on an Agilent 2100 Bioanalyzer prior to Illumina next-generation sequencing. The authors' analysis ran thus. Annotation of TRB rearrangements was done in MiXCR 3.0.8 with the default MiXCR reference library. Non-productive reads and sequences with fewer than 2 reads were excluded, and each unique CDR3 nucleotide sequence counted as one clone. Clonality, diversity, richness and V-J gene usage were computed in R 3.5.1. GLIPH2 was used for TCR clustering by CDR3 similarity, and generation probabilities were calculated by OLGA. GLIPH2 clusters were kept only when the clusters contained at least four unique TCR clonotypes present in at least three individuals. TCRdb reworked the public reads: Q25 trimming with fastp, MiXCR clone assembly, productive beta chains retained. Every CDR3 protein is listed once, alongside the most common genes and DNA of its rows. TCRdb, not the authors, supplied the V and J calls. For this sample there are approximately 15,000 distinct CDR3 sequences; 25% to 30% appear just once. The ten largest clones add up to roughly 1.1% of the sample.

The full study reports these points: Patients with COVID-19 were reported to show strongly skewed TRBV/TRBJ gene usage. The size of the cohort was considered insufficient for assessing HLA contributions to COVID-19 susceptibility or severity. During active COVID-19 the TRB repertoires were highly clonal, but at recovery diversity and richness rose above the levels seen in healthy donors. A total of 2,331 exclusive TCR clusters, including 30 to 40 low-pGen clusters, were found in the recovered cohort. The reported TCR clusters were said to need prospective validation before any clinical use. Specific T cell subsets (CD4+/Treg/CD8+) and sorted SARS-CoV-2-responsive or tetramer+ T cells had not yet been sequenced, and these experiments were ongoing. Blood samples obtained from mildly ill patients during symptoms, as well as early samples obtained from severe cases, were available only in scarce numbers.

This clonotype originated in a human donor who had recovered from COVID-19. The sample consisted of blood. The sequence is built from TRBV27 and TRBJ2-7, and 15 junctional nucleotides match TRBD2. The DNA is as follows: TGTGCCAGCAGGACTCGAAGGGGGACTAGCGGGGGGCGGACAAGGGGCGAGCAGTACTTC. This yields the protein CASRTRRGTSGGRTRGEQYF.